Following are 9 T cell receptor beta chains from one sample sequenced in a study of blood T cells in healthy people across ages. It was with a sample-barcoded 5' primer and a J-beta primer mix that a second PCR of about 6 to 11 cycles was run. A single record per CDR3 protein comes from TCRdb applying MiXCR to the 5' RACE reads. The data show about 600,000 distinct CDR3 sequences, with roughly 48% seen just once and around 24% held by the top ten. Source material: blood. All receptors derive from an elderly man in good health.

The rearrangement links TRBV20-1 to TRBJ2-7, with TRBD1 matching over 7 bases. This CDR3 region has 12 residues. Germline assignment: CDR1 DFQATT and CDR2 SNEGSKA (reference sequence). The V segment lost 5 bases and the J segment 2 bases; nucleotides outside the gene matches: 3. The CDR3 DNA reads TGCAGTGCTGGGGACAGTACCTACGAGCAGTACTTC. This gives the protein CSAGDSTYEQYF.

The chain couples TRBV21-1 to TRBJ2-1; TRBD2 reflects the table's D call only, with no check against the DNA. TRBV21-1 is given as a pseudogene. CDR3 length: 19 residues. The CDR3 bases are TGTGCCAGCAGCAACGGGACTAGCCGGGGGTGCTGTCTCTACAATGAGCAGTTCTTC. Protein: CASSNGTSRGCCLYNEQFF.

There are a few counts of this clonotype. CDR3 bases: TGCAGTGCTAGTCCTCGCGGGAGTCGGGCTGGGGCCAACGTCCTGACTTTC. Translating it yields CSASPRGSRAGANVLTF. The V and J genes are TRBV20-1 and TRBJ2-6; 7 nucleotides agree with TRBD2. The CDR3 length is 17 residues. Per the germline V gene, CDR1 is DFQATT and CDR2 is SNEGSKA (reference sequence). The trim removed 3 bases at V and 2 bases at J, leaving 10 bases unmatched.

This rearrangement joins TRBV27 to TRBJ2-3, with TRBD2 identical over 9 bases. Trimming cost V 8 bases and J 6 bases; bases outside gene matches: 9. CDR1 and CDR2 from the germline V gene are MNHEY and SMNVEV (reference sequence). The CDR3 extends over 14 amino acids. The CDR3 DNA sequence: TGTGCCAGCTGCCGAGGACTAGCGAGTGATACGCAGTATTTT. Amino acid sequence: CASCRGLASDTQYF.

CDR3 amino acids: CATGHQGRLRTDTQYF. The CDR3, as DNA: TGTGCCACCGGCCACCAGGGACGATTGAGGACAGATACGCAGTATTTT. V is TRBV12-3 or TRBV12-4 and J is TRBJ2-3; D assignment may be TRBD1 or TRBD2 (5 bases each). The germline V and J ends were trimmed by 10 bases and 3 bases, with 23 bases remaining between them. CDR3 size: 16 residues.

This rearrangement joins TRBV6-2 or TRBV6-3 to TRBJ2-1; 14 positions agree with TRBD2. CDR1 and CDR2 from the germline V gene are MNHEY and SVGEGT. The CDR3 covers 16 residues. Unmatched junction bases numbered 3, after V lost 1 base and J lost 7 bases. CDR3 DNA sequence: TGTGCCAGCAGTTACTGGACTAGCGGGAGGAGTAATGAGCAGTTCTTC. Translation gives CASSYWTSGRSNEQFF.

The chain uses TRBV6-2 or TRBV6-3 and TRBJ1-1; D perhaps matches TRBD1 (5 bases). Trimming took off 6 bases at V and 0 bases at J, with 17 bases between the two ends. The length of the CDR3 is 16 residues. CDR1 is MNHEY, CDR2 SVGEGT, per germline. CDR3 sequence (DNA): TGTGCCAGCAGCCCTACCCCGGGACGGTTGAACACTGAAGCTTTCTTT. It codes for CASSPTPGRLNTEAFF.

This chain connects TRBV7-2 to TRBJ2-5, with a weak D call TRBD1 (6 bases). Germline V CDR1 and CDR2: SGHTA, FQGNSA. The CDR3 spans 14 residues. V shed 5 bases and J shed 13 bases, with 23 bases lying between them. CDR3 residues: CASSPVRRGTPVYF. CDR3 bases: TGTGCCAGCAGCCCAGTACGTAGGGGGACCCCTGTGTACTTC. Looking up the rest from reference TRBV7-2 and TRBJ2-5 gives the full variable domain: GAGVSQSPSNKVTEKGKDVELRCDPISGHTALYWYRQSLGQGLEFLIYFQGNSAPDKSGLPSDRFSAERTGGSVSTLTIQRTQQEDSAVYLCASSPVRRGTPVYFGPGTRLLVL.

V gene TRBV6-6 combines with J gene TRBJ2-7; TRBD2 aligns across 7 bases. The ends lost 5 bases at V and 10 bases at J; junction bases unmatched: 11. CDR3 length equals 13 residues. Germline CDR1 MNHNY, CDR2 SVGAGI (reference sequence). CDR3 DNA: TGTGCCAGCAGTGACTTCGAGCGGGGAGACCAGTACTTC. It is translated as CASSDFERGDQYF.